This entry describes one T cell receptor beta chain. During its preparation, the TCRbeta library received unique molecular identifiers. From the PCR reads, TCRdb called clonotypes with MiXCR, one entry per CDR3 protein. The sample has roughly 500,000 distinct CDR3 sequences, about 12% seen once; the top ten hold about 5.4%. CDR1 and CDR2 from the germline V gene are ENHRY and SYGVKD. V dropped 8 bases and J dropped 2 bases, with 10 bases sitting between them. The CDR3 is 13 amino acids. This sample was included in a study of T-cell reconstitution after alpha-beta-depleted transplantation in children. V and J are TRBV10-3 and TRBJ1-5; tentative D call: TRBD1 (5 bases). Sequenced material: PBMCs from the stem cell graft donor, taken from the stem cell graft. This clonotype originated in a human donor who donated a stem cell graft to a child with combined immunodeficiency. CDR3 loop: CAIAMGGNQPQHF. The CDR3 bases are TGTGCCATCGCTATGGGGGGCAATCAGCCCCAGCATTTT.